The source of this T cell receptor (beta chain) is a study of post-analysis software for immune sequencing data. The overall study: Relapsing-remitting, secondary progressive and progressive-relapsing courses of multiple sclerosis were included. Study-wide points: For normalized Chao1 diversity, multiple sclerosis patients scored significantly lower than controls did. Same-batch samples co-clustered strongly by F measure. Roughly five TRBV segments appeared more often in patients than in controls, and TRBV5-6, TRBV5-1 and TRBV20-1 were among these.

Researchers reported that TCR beta cDNA libraries carried unique molecular identifiers. The source material, 1 to 10 million T cells, gave rise to 500,000 or so cDNA molecules. Via MiXCR, TCRdb re-called the PCR reads, giving one row per CDR3 protein. The table shows around 770,000 distinct CDR3 sequences, with about 43% occurring only once. Ten or more counts support this clonotype. Its antigen is still unknown. The trim removed 5 bases at V and 4 bases at J, leaving 4 bases unmatched. This CDR3 comprises 13 residues. CDR1 and CDR2 (germline): SGHTA, FQGNSA. The chain employs TRBV7-2 and TRBJ1-2, with 7 bases aligning to TRBD1. The sequence was collected from a girl aged 5-17 years with multiple sclerosis. Sequenced material: blood. CDR3 nucleotides: TGTGCCAGCAGCCTAAGACAGGGCTATGGCTACACCTTC. Translated: CASSLRQGYGYTF.